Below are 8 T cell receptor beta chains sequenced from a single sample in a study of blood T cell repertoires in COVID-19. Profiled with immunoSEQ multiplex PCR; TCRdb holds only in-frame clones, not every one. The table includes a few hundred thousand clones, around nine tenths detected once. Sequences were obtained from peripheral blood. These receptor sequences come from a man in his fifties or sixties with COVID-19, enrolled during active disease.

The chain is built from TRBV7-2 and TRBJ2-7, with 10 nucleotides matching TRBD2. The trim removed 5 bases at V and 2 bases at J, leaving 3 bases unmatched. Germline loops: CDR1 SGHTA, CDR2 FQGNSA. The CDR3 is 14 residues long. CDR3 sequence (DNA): TGTGCCAGCAGCAGGACTAGCGGTACCTACGAGCAGTACTTC. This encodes CASSRTSGTYEQYF. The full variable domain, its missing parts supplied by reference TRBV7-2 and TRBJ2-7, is GAGVSQSPSNKVTEKGKDVELRCDPISGHTALYWYRQSLGQGLEFLIYFQGNSAPDKSGLPSDRFSAERTGGSVSTLTIQRTQQEDSAVYLCASSRTSGTYEQYFGPGTRLTVT.

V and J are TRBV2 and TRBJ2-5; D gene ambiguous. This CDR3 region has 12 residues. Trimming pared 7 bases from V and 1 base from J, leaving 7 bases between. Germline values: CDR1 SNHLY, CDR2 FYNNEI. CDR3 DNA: TGTGCCAGCACGCGGATCCAAGAGACCCAGTACTTC. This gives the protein CASTRIQETQYF.

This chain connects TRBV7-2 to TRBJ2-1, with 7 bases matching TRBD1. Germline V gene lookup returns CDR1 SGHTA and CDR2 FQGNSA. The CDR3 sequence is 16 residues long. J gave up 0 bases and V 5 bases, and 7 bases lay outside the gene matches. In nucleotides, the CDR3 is TGTGCCAGCAGCAAACCAGGGGGAACCTCCTACAATGAGCAGTTCTTC. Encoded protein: CASSKPGGTSYNEQFF.

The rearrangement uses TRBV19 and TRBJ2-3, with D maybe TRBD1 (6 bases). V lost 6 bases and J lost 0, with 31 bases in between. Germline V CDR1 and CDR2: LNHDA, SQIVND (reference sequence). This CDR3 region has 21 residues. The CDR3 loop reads CASSGGILWQGFVYSTDTQYF. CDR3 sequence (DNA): TGTGCCAGTAGCGGCGGTATTTTGTGGCAGGGGTTCGTATATAGCACAGATACGCAGTATTTT.

The CDR3 sequence is CASSPSLRGGAFF. The CDR3 DNA follows: TGTGCCAGCAGCCCATCACTGAGGGGGGGTGCTTTCTTT. The chain couples TRBV3-1 (or the pseudogene TRBV3-2) to TRBJ1-1, with a tentative D call TRBD1 (6 bases). The CDR3 covers 13 residues. Germline assignment: CDR1 LGHDT and CDR2 YNNKEL (reference sequence). V was shortened by 4 bases and J by 11 bases, with 17 bases between the two germline ends.

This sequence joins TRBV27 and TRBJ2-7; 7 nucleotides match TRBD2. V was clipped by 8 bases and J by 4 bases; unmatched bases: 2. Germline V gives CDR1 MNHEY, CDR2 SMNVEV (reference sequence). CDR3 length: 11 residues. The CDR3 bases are TGTGCCAGCGGGCGGGAGTACGAGCAGTACTTC. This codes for CASGREYEQYF.

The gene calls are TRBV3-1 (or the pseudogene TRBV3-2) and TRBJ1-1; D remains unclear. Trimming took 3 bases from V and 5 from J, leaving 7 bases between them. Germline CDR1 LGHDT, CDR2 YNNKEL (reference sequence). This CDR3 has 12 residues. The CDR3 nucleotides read TGTGCCAGCAGCCAGGGCGGGACTGAAGCTTTCTTT. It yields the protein CASSQGGTEAFF.

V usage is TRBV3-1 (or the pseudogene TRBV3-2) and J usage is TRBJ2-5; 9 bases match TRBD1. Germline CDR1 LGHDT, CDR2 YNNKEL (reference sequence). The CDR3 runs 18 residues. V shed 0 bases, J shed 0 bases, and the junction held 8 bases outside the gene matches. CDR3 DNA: TGTGCCAGCAGCCAAGATTTCGGCGGACAGGGGAACCAAGAGACCCAGTACTTC. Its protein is CASSQDFGGQGNQETQYF.